The 21 T cell receptor beta chains below come from one sample, sequenced in a study of cytomegalovirus exposure and HLA in healthy donors. The PCR employed 60 Vbeta primers together with 13 Jbeta primers. Generated by immunoSEQ multiplex PCR, the TCRdb table keeps only in-frame clones and is missing some. The data show about 190,000 clones, around 77% seen once. Sequencing used PBMCs. Every receptor here comes from a woman younger than 35 in good health and CMV-seronegative.

The chain links TRBV2 to TRBJ2-1; 9 nucleotides agree with TRBD2. Germline CDR1 and CDR2: SNHLY and FYNNEI. The CDR3 consists of 14 residues. J was trimmed by 5 bases and V by 6 bases; bases with no gene match: 5. DNA for the CDR3: TGTGCCAGCAGGACGGGACTAGCAAACAATGAGCAGTTCTTC. Translated, it gives CASRTGLANNEQFF. Looking up the rest from reference TRBV2 and TRBJ2-1 gives the full variable domain: EPEVTQTPSHQVTQMGQEVILRCVPISNHLYFYWYRQILGQKVEFLVSFYNNEISEKSEIFDDQFSVERPDGSNFTLKIRSTKLEDSAMYFCASRTGLANNEQFFGPGTRLTVL.

The CDR3: CASSPGLAGGNEQFF. Here the CDR3 DNA reads TGTGCCAGCAGCCCGGGACTAGCGGGAGGCAATGAGCAGTTCTTC. The chain combines TRBV7-2 with TRBJ2-1, with 15 bases identical to TRBD2. This CDR3 has 15 residues. Germline CDR1 SGHTA, CDR2 FQGNSA. With V trimmed by 5 bases and J by 6 bases, 2 bases remained unmatched.

The V and J genes are TRBV6-6 and TRBJ1-1; no definite D call. CDR3 length: 11 amino acids. Germline CDR1 reads MNHNY; CDR2 reads SVGAGI (reference sequence). V was pared by 2 bases and J by 4 bases, with 2 bases between. The chain's CDR3 is CASSYLTEAFF. CDR3 nucleotides: TGTGCCAGCAGTTACCTCACTGAAGCTTTCTTT.

Only one count was recorded for this clone. The sample has other DNA sequences that encode this CDR3 too. This chain uses TRBV4-1 with TRBJ2-7; D is possibly TRBD1 (6 bases). CDR3 length: 15 residues. Germline V gene data show CDR1 as MGHRA and CDR2 as YSYEKL. Trimming cost V 1 base and J 0 bases, with 10 bases left between them. The chain's CDR3 is CASSQGQASSYEQYF. DNA for the CDR3: TGCGCCAGCAGCCAAGGACAGGCTAGCTCCTACGAGCAGTACTTC.

This rearrangement joins TRBV30 to TRBJ2-6; no firm D call. The CDR3 is 15 amino acids. Trimming took off 3 bases at V and 0 bases at J, with 9 bases between the two ends. Looked up from germline, CDR1 is GTSNPN and CDR2 is SVGIG (reference sequence). CDR3 nucleotides: TGTGCCTGGAGCCTTCGCGGCTCTGGGGCCAACGTCCTGACTTTC. Its protein product is CAWSLRGSGANVLTF.

This clone was found a few times. Within the sample, other DNA sequences also encode this same CDR3. The chain combines TRBV18 with TRBJ1-2; no clear D gene. The CDR3 has 14 residues. Germline-derived CDR1 and CDR2 are KGHSH and LQKENI. V lost 2 bases and J 8 bases, leaving 15 bases between the germline ends. The CDR3 DNA reads TGTGCCAGCTCACCAGAAAACACCCGGAGGGGCTACACCTTC. Protein: CASSPENTRRGYTF. Combining the CDR3 with reference TRBV18 and TRBJ1-2 gives the whole variable domain NAGVMQNPRHLVRRRGQEARLRCSPMKGHSHVYWYRQLPEEGLKFMVYLQKENIIDESGMPKERFSAEFPKEGPSILRIQQVVRGDSAAYFCASSPENTRRGYTFGSGTRLTVV.

The chain is built from TRBV15 and TRBJ2-5; 7 nucleotides align to TRBD1. The CDR3 is made up of 15 amino acids. Germline assignment: CDR1 LNHNV and CDR2 YYDKDF (reference sequence). Germline trimming cut 1 base from V and 6 bases from J; bases unmatched to any gene: 8. The CDR3 region has the DNA TGTGCCACCAGCAGAGGACAGGGTTTGATGAAGACCCAGTACTTC. Residues: CATSRGQGLMKTQYF.

This clone turned up a few times. The CDR3: CASSEWGTINYNEQFF. The DNA for the CDR3 is TGTGCCAGCAGTGAGTGGGGCACAATTAACTACAATGAGCAGTTCTTC. The V gene is TRBV6-4, the J gene TRBJ2-1; weak D call: TRBD1 (5 bases). V gave up 3 bases and J gave up 3 bases, with 15 bases separating them. The CDR3 loop spans 16 amino acids. CDR1 is MRHNA and CDR2 is SNTAGT in the germline V gene.

J is TRBJ2-7 and V is TRBV4-3; the D gene is possibly TRBD2 (6 bases). Germline assignment: CDR1 LGHNA and CDR2 YSLEER. Trimming cost V 0 bases and J 4 bases, with 13 bases left between them. The CDR3 runs 15 residues. CDR3 region: CASSQDRAGRYEQYF. Here the CDR3 DNA reads TGCGCCAGCAGCCAAGATCGGGCGGGGCGGTACGAGCAGTACTTC.

This clone was picked up one time. This chain joins TRBV4-2 and TRBJ1-2; weak D call: TRBD1 (5 bases). This CDR3 spans 16 amino acids. Germline values: CDR1 LGHNA, CDR2 YNFKEQ. The germline V and J ends were trimmed by 2 bases and 2 bases, with 15 bases remaining between them. The CDR3 loop reads CASSQQVRTSNYGYTF. The CDR3 nucleotides are TGTGCCAGCAGCCAACAAGTCCGGACAAGCAACTATGGCTACACCTTC.

J is TRBJ2-5 and V is TRBV9; the match to TRBD2 covers 9 bases. V lost 2 bases and J lost 5; bases outside the gene matches: 7. The CDR3 has 15 amino acids. Germline-derived CDR1 and CDR2 are SGDLS and YYNGEE. CDR3 sequence: CASSVNSGSMETQYF. The CDR3 DNA reads TGTGCCAGCAGCGTTAATAGCGGGAGCATGGAGACCCAGTACTTC.

The DNA of the CDR3 is TGTGCCAGCAGTGAAATTGTACTAGCGGGGGGAGAGACCCAGTACTTC. Protein: CASSEIVLAGGETQYF. The chain employs TRBV6-1 and TRBJ2-5, with TRBD2 matching over 12 bases. The CDR3 spans 16 residues. Germline CDR1 and CDR2: MNHNS and SASEGT. Unmatched junction bases numbered 5, after V lost 2 bases and J lost 4 bases.

The V and J genes are TRBV14 and TRBJ2-5, with 13 bases fitting TRBD2. Germline V lookup: CDR1 SGHDN, CDR2 FVKESK. The J segment lost 4 bases and the V segment lost 3 bases, leaving 2 bases of the junction unmatched. This CDR3 is 15 amino acids long. CDR3 residues: CASSHGLAGVETQYF. The CDR3 DNA reads TGTGCCAGCAGCCACGGACTAGCGGGGGTAGAGACCCAGTACTTC.

About this clone itself: The identical CDR3 is also encoded by other nucleotide sequences in the sample. The CDR3 is CASSVTGANNEQFF. CDR3 DNA: TGTGCCAGCAGCGTTACGGGAGCAAACAATGAGCAGTTCTTC. This chain connects TRBV9 to TRBJ2-1; possibly TRBD2 for D (6 bases). This CDR3 is 14 amino acids long. From germline, CDR1 is SGDLS and CDR2 YYNGEE. Between the trimmed V and J ends, which lost 2 bases and 5 bases, there was a span of 11 bases.

The CDR3 DNA follows: TGTGCCAGCAGTTCCCCCGGGGTCAGATCTGGAAACACCATATATTTT. Protein sequence: CASSSPGVRSGNTIYF. The chain joins TRBV28 to TRBJ1-3; unclear D gene. The V gene's germline CDR1 is MDHEN and CDR2 SYDVKM. V was pared by 4 bases and J by 1 base, with 14 bases between. The CDR3 has 16 amino acids.

The chain carries TRBV5-1 and TRBJ1-1; 7 nucleotides align to TRBD1. CDR3 size: 15 residues. The germline gives CDR1 SGHRS, CDR2 YFSETQ. Trimming removed 3 bases from V and 2 bases from J; junction bases left unmatched: 7. This CDR3 is CASSSSGTANTEAFF. In nucleotides, the CDR3 is TGCGCCAGCAGCTCGTCCGGGACAGCTAACACTGAAGCTTTCTTT.

The rearrangement joins TRBV7-9 to TRBJ2-1; 10 positions match TRBD1. V was pared by 6 bases and J by 0 bases, with 5 bases of the junction left unmatched. Germline-derived CDR1 and CDR2 are SEHNR and FQNEAQ (reference sequence). CDR3 length: 16 amino acids. CDR3 amino acids: CASRRTGGLSYNEQFF. CDR3 sequence (DNA): TGTGCCAGCAGACGGACAGGGGGGCTCTCCTACAATGAGCAGTTCTTC.

This chain uses TRBV6-5 with TRBJ2-3; a possible D gene is TRBD2 (7 bases). Germline loops: CDR1 MNHEY, CDR2 SVGAGI. V was trimmed by 4 bases and J by 6 bases, leaving 17 bases between them. CDR3 length: 15 residues. The CDR3 spells CASSLRGGGGDTQYF. CDR3 nucleotides: TGTGCCAGCAGTTTAAGGGGGGGCGGTGGGGATACGCAGTATTTT.

This clone was recorded a few times. The chain links TRBV7-9 to TRBJ2-7, with 11 bases that match TRBD2. Germline loops: CDR1 SEHNR, CDR2 FQNEAQ (reference sequence). J lost 7 bases, V lost 1 base, and 9 bases had no gene match. The CDR3 is made up of 16 amino acids. CDR3 in amino acids: CASSLGILAGAGEQYF. The CDR3 DNA reads as TGTGCCAGCAGCTTAGGAATACTAGCGGGGGCAGGAGAGCAGTACTTC.

The chain couples TRBV6-1 to TRBJ1-1; the D is unclear. V gave up 3 bases and J gave up 5 bases, with 7 bases separating them. The CDR3 totals 12 residues. The germline V gene encodes CDR1 MNHNS and CDR2 SASEGT. The DNA of the CDR3 is TGTGCCAGCAGTGACCGGGTTACTGAAGCTTTCTTT. The encoded protein is CASSDRVTEAFF.

The rearrangement links TRBV5-1 to TRBJ2-2; 13 bases line up with TRBD2. This CDR3 comprises 15 residues. J gave up 6 bases and V 8 bases, and 7 bases lay outside the gene matches. CDR1 is SGHRS and CDR2 is YFSETQ in the germline V gene. CDR3 DNA sequence: TGCGCCAGTAATGGACTAGCGGGAGCATCCGGGGAGCTGTTTTTT. It yields the protein CASNGLAGASGELFF.